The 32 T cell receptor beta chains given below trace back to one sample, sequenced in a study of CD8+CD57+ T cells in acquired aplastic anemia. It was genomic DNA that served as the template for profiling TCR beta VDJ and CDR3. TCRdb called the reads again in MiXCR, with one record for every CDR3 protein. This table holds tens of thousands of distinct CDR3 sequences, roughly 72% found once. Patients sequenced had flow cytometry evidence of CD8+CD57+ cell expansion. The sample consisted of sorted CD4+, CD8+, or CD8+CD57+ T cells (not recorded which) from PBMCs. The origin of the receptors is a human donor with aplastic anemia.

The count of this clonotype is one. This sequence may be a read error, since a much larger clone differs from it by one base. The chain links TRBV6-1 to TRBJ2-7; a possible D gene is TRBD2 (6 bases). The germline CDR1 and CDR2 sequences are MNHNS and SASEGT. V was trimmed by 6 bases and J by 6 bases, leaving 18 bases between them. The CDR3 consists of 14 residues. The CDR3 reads CASRNPGLICEQYF. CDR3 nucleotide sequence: TGTGCCAGCAGAAATCCGGGACTCATCTGCGAGCAGTACTTC.

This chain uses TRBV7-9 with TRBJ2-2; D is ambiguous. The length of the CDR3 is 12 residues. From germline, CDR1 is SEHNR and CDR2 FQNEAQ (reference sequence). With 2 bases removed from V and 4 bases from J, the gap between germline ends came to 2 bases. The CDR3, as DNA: TGTGCCAGCAGCTTATCCACCGGGGAGCTGTTTTTT. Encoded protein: CASSLSTGELFF.

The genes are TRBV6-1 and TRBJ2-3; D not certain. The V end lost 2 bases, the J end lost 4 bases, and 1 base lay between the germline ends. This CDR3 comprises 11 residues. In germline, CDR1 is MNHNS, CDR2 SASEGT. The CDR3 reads CASSEPDTQYF. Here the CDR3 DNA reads TGTGCCAGCAGTGAACCAGATACGCAGTATTTT.

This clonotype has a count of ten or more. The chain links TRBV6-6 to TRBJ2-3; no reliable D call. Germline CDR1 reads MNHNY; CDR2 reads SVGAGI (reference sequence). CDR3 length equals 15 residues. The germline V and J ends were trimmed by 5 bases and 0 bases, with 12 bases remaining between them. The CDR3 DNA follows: TGTGCCAGCAGTATATTCGGAACTAGCACAGATACGCAGTATTTT. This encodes CASSIFGTSTDTQYF.

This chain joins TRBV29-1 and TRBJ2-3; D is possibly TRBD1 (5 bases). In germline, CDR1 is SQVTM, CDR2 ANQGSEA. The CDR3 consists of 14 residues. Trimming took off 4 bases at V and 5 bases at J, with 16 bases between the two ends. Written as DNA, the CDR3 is TGCAGCGTTGTTAGGTCCAGGGCGGAAGATACGCAGTATTTT. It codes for CSVVRSRAEDTQYF.

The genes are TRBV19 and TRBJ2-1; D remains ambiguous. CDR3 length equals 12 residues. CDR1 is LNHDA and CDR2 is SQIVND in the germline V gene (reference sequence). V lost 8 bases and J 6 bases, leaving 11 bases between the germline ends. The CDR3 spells CASSVKRNEQFF. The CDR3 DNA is TGTGCCAGTTCGGTTAAGCGCAATGAGCAGTTCTTC.

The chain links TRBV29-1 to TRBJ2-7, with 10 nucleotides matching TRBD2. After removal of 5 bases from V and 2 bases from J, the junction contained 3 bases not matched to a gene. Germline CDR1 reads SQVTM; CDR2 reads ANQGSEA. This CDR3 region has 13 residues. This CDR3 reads CSVSLAGAYEQYF. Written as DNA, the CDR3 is TGCAGCGTTTCCCTAGCGGGAGCCTACGAGCAGTACTTC.

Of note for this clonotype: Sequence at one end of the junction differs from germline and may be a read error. CDR3 nucleotide sequence: TGTGCCAGCAGTGGAGGTCATAACTATGGCTACACCTTC. This codes for CASSGGHNYGYTF. The chain has TRBV10-3 and TRBJ1-2; D is uncertain. CDR1 and CDR2 (germline): ENHRY, SYGVKD. This CDR3 has 13 amino acids.

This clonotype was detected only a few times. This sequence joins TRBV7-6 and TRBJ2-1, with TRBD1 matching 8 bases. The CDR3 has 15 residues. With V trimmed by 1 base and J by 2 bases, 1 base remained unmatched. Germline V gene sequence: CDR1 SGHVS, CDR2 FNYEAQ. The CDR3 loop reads CASSLETGAYNEQFF. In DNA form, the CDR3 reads TGTGCCAGCAGCTTAGAGACAGGGGCCTACAATGAGCAGTTCTTC.

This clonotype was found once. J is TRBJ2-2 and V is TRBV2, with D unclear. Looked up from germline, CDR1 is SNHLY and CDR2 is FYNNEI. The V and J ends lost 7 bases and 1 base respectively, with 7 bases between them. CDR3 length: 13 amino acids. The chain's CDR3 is CASKTGNTGELFF. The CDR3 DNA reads TGTGCCAGCAAGACGGGGAACACCGGGGAGCTGTTTTTT.

The CDR3 DNA sequence: TGTGCCAGCAGCGCCGGGGACAGCGTCTCTGGAAACACCATATATTTT. Amino acid sequence: CASSAGDSVSGNTIYF. This chain connects TRBV9 to TRBJ1-3, with 7 bases fitting TRBD1. The CDR3 extends over 16 amino acids. Per germline, CDR1 SGDLS and CDR2 YYNGEE. Germline trimming cut 3 bases from V and 0 bases from J; bases unmatched to any gene: 6.

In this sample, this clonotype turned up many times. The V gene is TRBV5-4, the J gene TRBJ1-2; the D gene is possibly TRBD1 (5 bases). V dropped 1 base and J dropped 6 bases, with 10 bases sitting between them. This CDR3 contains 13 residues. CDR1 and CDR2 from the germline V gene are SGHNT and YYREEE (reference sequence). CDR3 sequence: CASSLRVTDGYTF. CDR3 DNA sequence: TGTGCCAGCAGCTTGCGAGTGACAGATGGCTACACCTTC.

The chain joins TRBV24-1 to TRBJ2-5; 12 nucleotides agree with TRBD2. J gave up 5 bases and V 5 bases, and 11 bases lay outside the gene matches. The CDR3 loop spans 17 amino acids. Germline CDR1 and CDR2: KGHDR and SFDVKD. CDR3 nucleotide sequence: TGTGCCACCAGTGGTTCGCTGACTAGCGGGGGTTCGGAGACCCAGTACTTC. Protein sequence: CATSGSLTSGGSETQYF.

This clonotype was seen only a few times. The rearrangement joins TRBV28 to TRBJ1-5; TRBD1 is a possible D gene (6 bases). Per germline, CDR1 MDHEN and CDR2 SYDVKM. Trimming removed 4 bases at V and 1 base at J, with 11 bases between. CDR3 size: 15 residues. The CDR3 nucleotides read TGTGCCAGCAGTTCAACAGGGTTCAGCAATCAGCCCCAGCATTTT. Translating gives CASSSTGFSNQPQHF.

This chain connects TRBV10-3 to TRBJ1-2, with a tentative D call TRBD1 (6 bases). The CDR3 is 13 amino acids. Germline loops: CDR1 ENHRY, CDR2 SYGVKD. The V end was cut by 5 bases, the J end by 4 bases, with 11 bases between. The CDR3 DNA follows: TGTGCCATCAGTTGGGACAACACCTATGGCTACACCTTC. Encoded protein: CAISWDNTYGYTF.

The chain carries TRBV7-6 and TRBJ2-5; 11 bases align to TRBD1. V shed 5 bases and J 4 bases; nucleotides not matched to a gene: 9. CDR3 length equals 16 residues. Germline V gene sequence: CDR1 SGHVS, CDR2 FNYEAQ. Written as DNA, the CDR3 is TGTGCCAGCAGCACTCGGACAGGGGGCGAGGTAGAGACCCAGTACTTC. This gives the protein CASSTRTGGEVETQYF.

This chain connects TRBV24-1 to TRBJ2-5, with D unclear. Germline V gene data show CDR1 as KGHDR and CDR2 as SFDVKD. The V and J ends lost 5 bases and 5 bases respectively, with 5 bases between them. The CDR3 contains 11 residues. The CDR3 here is CATSARETQYF. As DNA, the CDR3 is TGTGCCACCAGTGCCAGGGAGACCCAGTACTTC.

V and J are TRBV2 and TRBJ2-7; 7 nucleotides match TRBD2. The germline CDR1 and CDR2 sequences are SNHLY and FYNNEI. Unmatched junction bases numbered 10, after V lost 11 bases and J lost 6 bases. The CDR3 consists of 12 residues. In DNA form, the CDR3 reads TGTGCCCGGGGGAGGGCGGAGTCCGAGCAGTACTTC. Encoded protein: CARGRAESEQYF. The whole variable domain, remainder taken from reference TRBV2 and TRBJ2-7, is EPEVTQTPSHQVTQMGQEVILRCVPISNHLYFYWYRQILGQKVEFLVSFYNNEISEKSEIFDDQFSVERPDGSNFTLKIRSTKLEDSAMYFCARGRAESEQYFGPGTRLTVT.

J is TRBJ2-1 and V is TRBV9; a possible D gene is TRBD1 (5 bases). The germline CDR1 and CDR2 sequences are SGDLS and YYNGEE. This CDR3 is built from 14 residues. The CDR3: CHSASRALYNEQFF. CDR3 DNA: TGTCACAGTGCGTCCAGGGCCCTCTACAATGAGCAGTTCTTC.

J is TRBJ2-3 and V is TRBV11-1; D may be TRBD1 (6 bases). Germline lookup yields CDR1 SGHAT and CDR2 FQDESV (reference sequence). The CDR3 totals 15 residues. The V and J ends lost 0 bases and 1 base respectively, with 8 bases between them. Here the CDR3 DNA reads TGTGCCAGCAGCTTAGCGGCAGGGGGCACAGATACGCAGTATTTT. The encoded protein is CASSLAAGGTDTQYF.

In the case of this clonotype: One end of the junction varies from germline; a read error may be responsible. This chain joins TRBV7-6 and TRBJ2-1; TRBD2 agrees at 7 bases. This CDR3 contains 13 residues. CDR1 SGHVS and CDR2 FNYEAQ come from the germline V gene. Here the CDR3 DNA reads TGTGCTAGCAGCTCGGGGGAGGGAGGTGAGCAGTTCTTC. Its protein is CASSSGEGGEQFF.

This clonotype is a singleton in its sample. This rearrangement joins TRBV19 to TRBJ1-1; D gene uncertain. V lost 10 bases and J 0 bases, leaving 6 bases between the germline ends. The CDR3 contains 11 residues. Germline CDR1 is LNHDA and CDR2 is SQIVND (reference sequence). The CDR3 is CAIVLNTEAFF. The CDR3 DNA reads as TGTGCCATTGTCCTGAACACTGAAGCTTTCTTT.

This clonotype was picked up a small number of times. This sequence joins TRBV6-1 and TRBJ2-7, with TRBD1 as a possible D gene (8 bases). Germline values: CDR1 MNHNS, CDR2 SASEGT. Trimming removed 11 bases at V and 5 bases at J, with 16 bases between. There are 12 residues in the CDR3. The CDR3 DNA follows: TGTGCCGCAAACAGGGGGGGCAACGAGCAGTACTTC. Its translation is CAANRGGNEQYF.

The CDR3 DNA follows: TGTGCCAGCAGCGCCACAGGGCTGAACACTGAAGCTTTCTTT. It codes for CASSATGLNTEAFF. The rearrangement links TRBV9 to TRBJ1-1, with D perhaps TRBD1 (6 bases). Germline V gene sequence: CDR1 SGDLS, CDR2 YYNGEE. This CDR3 region has 14 residues. V lost 3 bases, J lost 0 bases, and 9 bases lay in between.

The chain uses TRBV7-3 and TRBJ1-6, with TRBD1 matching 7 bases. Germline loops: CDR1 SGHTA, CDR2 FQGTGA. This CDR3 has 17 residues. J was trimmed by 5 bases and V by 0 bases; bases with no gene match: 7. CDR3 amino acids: CASSLTGDREDNSPLHF. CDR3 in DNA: TGTGCCAGCAGCTTAACGGGAGACAGGGAAGATAATTCACCCCTCCACTTT.

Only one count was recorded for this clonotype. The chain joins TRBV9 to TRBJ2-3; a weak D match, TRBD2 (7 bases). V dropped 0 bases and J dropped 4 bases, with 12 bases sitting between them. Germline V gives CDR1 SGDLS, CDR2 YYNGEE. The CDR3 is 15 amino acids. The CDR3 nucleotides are TGTGCCAGCAGCGTAGAGGGGGGGTGGGCAGATACGCAGTATTTT. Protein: CASSVEGGWADTQYF.

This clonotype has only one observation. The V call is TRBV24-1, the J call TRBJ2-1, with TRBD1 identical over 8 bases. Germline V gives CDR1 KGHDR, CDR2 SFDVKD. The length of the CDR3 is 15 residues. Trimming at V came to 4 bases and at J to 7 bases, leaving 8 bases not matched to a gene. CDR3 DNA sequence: TGTGCCACCAGTGACCCCAAGACAGGGGCGAATGAGCAGTTCTTC. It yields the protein CATSDPKTGANEQFF.

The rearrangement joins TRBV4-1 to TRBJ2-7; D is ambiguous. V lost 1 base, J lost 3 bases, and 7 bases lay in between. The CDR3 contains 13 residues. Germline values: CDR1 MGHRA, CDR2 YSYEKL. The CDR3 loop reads CASSQGTYYEQYF. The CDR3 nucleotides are TGCGCCAGCAGCCAAGGGACGTACTACGAGCAGTACTTC.

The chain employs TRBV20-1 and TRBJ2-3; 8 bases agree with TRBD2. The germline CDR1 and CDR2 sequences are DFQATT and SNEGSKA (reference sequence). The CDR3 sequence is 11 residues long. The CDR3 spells CSGRVTDTQYF. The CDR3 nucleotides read TGCAGCGGGAGGGTCACAGATACGCAGTATTTT.

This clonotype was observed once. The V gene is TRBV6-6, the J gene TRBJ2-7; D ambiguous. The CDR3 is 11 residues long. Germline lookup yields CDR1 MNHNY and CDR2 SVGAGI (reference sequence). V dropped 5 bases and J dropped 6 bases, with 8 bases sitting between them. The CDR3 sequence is CASSQTVEQYF. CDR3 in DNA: TGTGCCAGCAGTCAGACGGTCGAGCAGTACTTC.

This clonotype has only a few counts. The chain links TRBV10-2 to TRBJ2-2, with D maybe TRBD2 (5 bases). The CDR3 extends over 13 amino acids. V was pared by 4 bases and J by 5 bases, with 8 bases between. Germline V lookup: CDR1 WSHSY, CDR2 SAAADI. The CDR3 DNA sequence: TGCGCCAGCAGTGGAACTAGTACCGGGGAGCTGTTTTTT. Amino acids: CASSGTSTGELFF.

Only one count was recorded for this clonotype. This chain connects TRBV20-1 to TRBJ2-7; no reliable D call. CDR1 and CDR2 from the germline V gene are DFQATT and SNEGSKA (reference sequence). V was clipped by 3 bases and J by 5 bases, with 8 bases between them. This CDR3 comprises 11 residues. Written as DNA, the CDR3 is TGCAGTGCTAGTAGGACGGACGAGCAGTACTTC. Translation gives CSASRTDEQYF.